The 18 T cell receptor beta chains presented below share a single source sample, sequenced in a study of shared clonotypes between healthy human individuals. TCRdb's copy holds only in-frame clones and misses some; the assay was immunoSEQ multiplex PCR. This table has 950,000 to 1,100,000 clones, roughly 80% appearing once. Sequenced input: memory CD4+ T cells sorted from blood. Subset meaning: CD45RA-negative fraction. These receptors were taken from a man aged 18 to 30 in good health.

The chain employs TRBV11-2 and TRBJ2-1, with TRBD2 identical over 11 bases. The CDR3 sequence is 17 residues long. After removal of 2 bases from V and 0 bases from J, the junction contained 3 bases not matched to a gene. Germline V gives CDR1 SGHAT, CDR2 FQNNGV. CDR3 residues: CASSLRLAGFSYNEQFF. For the CDR3, the DNA is TGTGCCAGCAGCTTAAGACTAGCGGGATTCTCCTACAATGAGCAGTTCTTC. Full variable domain (rest looked up from reference TRBV11-2 and TRBJ2-1): EAGVAQSPRYKIIEKRQSVAFWCNPISGHATLYWYQQILGQGPKLLIQFQNNGVVDDSQLPKDRFSAERLKGVDSTLKIQPAKLEDSAVYLCASSLRLAGFSYNEQFFGPGTRLTVL.

The rearrangement uses TRBV5-1 and TRBJ2-2; D is unresolved. The CDR3 runs 14 residues. V was cut by 0 bases and J by 7 bases, with 10 bases left in between. Germline lookup yields CDR1 SGHRS and CDR2 YFSETQ. The CDR3 nucleotides are TGCGCCAGCAGCTTGGTATGGCCCCTCGGGGAGCTGTTTTTT. Protein product: CASSLVWPLGELFF.

The chain is built from TRBV29-1 and TRBJ2-4, with D uncertain. The germline V and J ends were trimmed by 4 bases and 0 bases, with 16 bases remaining between them. The CDR3 contains 16 residues. Per the germline V gene, CDR1 is SQVTM and CDR2 is ANQGSEA. CDR3 in amino acids: CSVASPSALAKNIQYF. The CDR3 DNA sequence: TGCAGCGTTGCAAGTCCTTCGGCCCTAGCCAAAAACATTCAGTACTTC.

The V call is TRBV27, the J call TRBJ2-1; D is uncertain. The germline CDR1 and CDR2 sequences are MNHEY and SMNVEV (reference sequence). V lost 6 bases and J lost 8, with 14 bases in between. The CDR3 extends over 13 amino acids. The CDR3 spells CASRTGLVHEQFF. CDR3 in DNA: TGTGCCAGCAGGACTGGGCTAGTCCATGAGCAGTTCTTC.

Regarding this clone: A single base separates this from a much larger clone, so it may be a read error. The chain employs TRBV28 and TRBJ1-1; D is ambiguous. Germline loops: CDR1 MDHEN, CDR2 SYDVKM. Trimming took 2 bases from V and 1 from J, leaving 5 bases between them. The CDR3 extends over 13 amino acids. The CDR3 reads CASSLKGNTEAFF. The CDR3 DNA is TGTGCCAGCAGTTTAAAGGGGAACACTGAAGCTTTCTTT.

This chain links TRBV6-1 with TRBJ1-5, with D perhaps matching TRBD1 (6 bases). The CDR3 has 15 amino acids. Germline values: CDR1 MNHNS, CDR2 SASEGT. The V and J ends lost 7 bases and 5 bases respectively, with 18 bases between them. The DNA of the CDR3 is TGTGCCAGCACCCCACCTCAGACAGGTGATCAGCCCCAGCATTTT. Translated, it gives CASTPPQTGDQPQHF.

The rearrangement joins TRBV28 to TRBJ1-2; D perhaps matches TRBD1 (6 bases). V gave up 7 bases and J gave up 8 bases, with 14 bases separating them. The germline V gene has CDR1 MDHEN and CDR2 SYDVKM. CDR3 length: 12 residues. As DNA, the CDR3 is TGTGCCAGCATCACAGGGTCGGGAGGCTACACCTTC. Protein: CASITGSGGYTF.

This rearrangement joins TRBV18 to TRBJ1-2; D gene ambiguous. In germline, CDR1 is KGHSH, CDR2 LQKENI. Trimming left V 5 bases short and J 5 bases short, with 12 bases between. This CDR3 contains 13 residues. CDR3 sequence reads: CASSGVLGYGYTF. DNA of the CDR3: TGTGCCAGCTCAGGAGTTTTAGGATATGGCTACACCTTC.

CDR3 DNA sequence: TGCGCCAGCAGCCCGAAAAGTCTGGGGCAACCCGACGCCGGGGAGCTGTTTTTT. This codes for CASSPKSLGQPDAGELFF. The chain is built from TRBV5-1 and TRBJ2-2; TRBD1 is a possible D gene (5 bases). The CDR3 is made up of 18 amino acids. Germline CDR1 reads SGHRS; CDR2 reads YFSETQ. The germline V and J ends were trimmed by 4 bases and 6 bases, with 25 bases remaining between them.

The V gene is TRBV7-2, the J gene TRBJ2-2; 8 nucleotides line up with TRBD1. The CDR3 is made up of 15 amino acids. Losses at the gene ends were 4 bases for V and 0 bases for J; bases not matched to a gene: 1. Germline V lookup: CDR1 SGHTA, CDR2 FQGNSA. In DNA, the CDR3 is TGTGCCAGCAGCTCGGGACAGGCGAACACCGGGGAGCTGTTTTTT. The encoded protein is CASSSGQANTGELFF.

J is TRBJ2-1 and V is TRBV4-1, with D perhaps TRBD1 (6 bases). This CDR3 region has 17 residues. The germline V gene encodes CDR1 MGHRA and CDR2 YSYEKL. Trimming took off 1 base at V and 0 bases at J, with 13 bases between the two ends. This chain's CDR3 is CASSQAGGAGSYNEQFF. CDR3 sequence (DNA): TGCGCCAGCAGCCAAGCTGGGGGCGCGGGCTCCTACAATGAGCAGTTCTTC.

The chain employs TRBV9 and TRBJ2-3; 8 nucleotides line up with TRBD2. The V segment lost 0 bases and the J segment 2 bases; nucleotides outside the gene matches: 5. The CDR3 spans 16 residues. CDR1 is SGDLS and CDR2 is YYNGEE in the germline V gene. This CDR3 is CASSVANGGATDTQYF. The CDR3 DNA follows: TGTGCCAGCAGCGTAGCTAACGGGGGGGCCACAGATACGCAGTATTTT.

Comment on this clone: This clone may be a read error of a much larger clone one base away. The chain uses TRBV7-2 and TRBJ2-5; no definite D call. Judging by the DNA end, TRBJ2-7 fits better; the J call may be wrong. Looked up from germline, CDR1 is SGHTA and CDR2 is FQGNSA. This CDR3 is built from 11 residues. This CDR3 reads CASSPSYEQYF. The CDR3, as DNA: TGTGCCAGCAGCCCCTCCTACGAGCAGTACTTC.

The rearrangement links TRBV11-2 to TRBJ1-1; D uncertain. The CDR3 spans 14 residues. Germline V gene data show CDR1 as SGHAT and CDR2 as FQNNGV. V dropped 6 bases and J dropped 2 bases, with 13 bases sitting between them. CDR3 nucleotide sequence: TGTGCCAGCAGACCTTCTGTCGGAAACACTGAAGCTTTCTTT. It yields the protein CASRPSVGNTEAFF.

The chain has TRBV6-5 and TRBJ2-7; the D gene is possibly TRBD1 (5 bases). Trimming left V 1 base short and J 5 bases short, with 15 bases between. The CDR3 has 15 amino acids. Germline lookup yields CDR1 MNHEY and CDR2 SVGAGI. The CDR3 DNA is TGTGCCAGCAGTTACTTTAGCCAGGGTAGCCACGAGCAGTACTTC. It codes for CASSYFSQGSHEQYF.

J is TRBJ1-5 and V is TRBV6-1; D is perhaps TRBD1 (6 bases). From germline, CDR1 is MNHNS and CDR2 SASEGT. V was trimmed by 5 bases and J by 3 bases, leaving 14 bases between them. There are 15 residues in the CDR3. The chain's CDR3 is CASSLGARNNQPQHF. The CDR3 DNA is TGTGCCAGCAGTTTGGGGGCGCGGAACAATCAGCCCCAGCATTTT.

This clone was counted many times. As DNA, the CDR3 is TGTGCCAGTAGTATGGGACAGGGGGCTTGGAATTCACCCCTCCACTTT. This gives the protein CASSMGQGAWNSPLHF. V usage is TRBV19 and J usage is TRBJ1-6, with TRBD1 identical over 12 bases. In germline, CDR1 is LNHDA, CDR2 SQIVND (reference sequence). J was trimmed by 7 bases and V by 3 bases; bases with no gene match: 4. The CDR3 spans 16 residues.

In this sample, this clone turned up a few times. The chain uses TRBV30 and TRBJ1-1; 7 bases are shared with TRBD1. Germline V CDR1 and CDR2: GTSNPN, SVGIG (reference sequence). The V segment lost 4 bases and the J segment 4 bases; nucleotides outside the gene matches: 6. The CDR3 has 13 residues. The chain's CDR3 is CAWTTTGFTEAFF. In DNA form, the CDR3 reads TGTGCCTGGACCACGACAGGGTTCACTGAAGCTTTCTTT.